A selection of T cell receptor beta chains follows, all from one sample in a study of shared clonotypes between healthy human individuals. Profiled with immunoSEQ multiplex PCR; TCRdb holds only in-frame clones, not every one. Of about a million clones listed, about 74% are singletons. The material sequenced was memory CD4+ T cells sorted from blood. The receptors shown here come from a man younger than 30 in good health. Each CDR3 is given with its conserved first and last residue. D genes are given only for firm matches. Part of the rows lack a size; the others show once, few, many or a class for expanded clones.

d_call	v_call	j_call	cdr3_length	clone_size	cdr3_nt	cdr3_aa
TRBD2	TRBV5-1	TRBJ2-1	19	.	TGCGCCAGCAGCTTGGCCAGCGGGAGTGTTGGTGGGGACTACAATGAGCAGTTCTTC	CASSLASGSVGGDYNEQFF
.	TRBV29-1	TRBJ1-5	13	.	TGCAGCGTTCGAACAGGGCTCAATCAGCCCCAGCATTTT	CSVRTGLNQPQHF
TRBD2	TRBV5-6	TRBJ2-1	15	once	TGTGCCAGCAGCGCACTAGCGGGACCCCACAATGAGCAGTTCTTC	CASSALAGPHNEQFF
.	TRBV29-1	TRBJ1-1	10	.	TGCAGCGTTCTCCCCACTGAAGCTTTCTTT	CSVLPTEAFF
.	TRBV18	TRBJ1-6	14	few	TGTGCCAGCTCAGGTCTGGACGCGTATTCACCCCTCCACTTT	CASSGLDAYSPLHF
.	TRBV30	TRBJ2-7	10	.	TGTGCCTGGAGCGTCGACGAGCAGTACTTC	CAWSVDEQYF
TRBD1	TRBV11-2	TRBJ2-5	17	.	TGTGCCAGCAGCTCCAAGAAGCCGGGACAGGGAGAAGAGACCCAGTACTTC	CASSSKKPGQGEETQYF
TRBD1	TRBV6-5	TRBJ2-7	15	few	TGTGCCAGCAGTCCCGGTGGGACAGGGACCTACGAGCAGTACTTC	CASSPGGTGTYEQYF
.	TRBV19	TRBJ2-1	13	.	TGTGCCTCACGCCCGGGGCCCAGGGGTGAGCAGTTCTTC	CASRPGPRGEQFF
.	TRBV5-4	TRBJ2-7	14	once	TGTGCCAGCAGCCATGAGGGGCCCTCCTACGAGCAGTACTTC	CASSHEGPSYEQYF
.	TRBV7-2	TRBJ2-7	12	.	TGTGCCAGCAGCTTAGCCGGTCGGGAGCAGTACTTC	CASSLAGREQYF
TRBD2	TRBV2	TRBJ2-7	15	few	TGTGCCAGCAGCCGCCGGCTAGCGGAGGCCTACGAGCAGTACTTC	CASSRRLAEAYEQYF
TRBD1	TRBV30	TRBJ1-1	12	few	TGTGCCTGGAGGGACAGGGGGACTGAAGCTTTCTTT	CAWRDRGTEAFF
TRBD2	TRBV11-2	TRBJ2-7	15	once	TGTGCCAGCAGCTCAAGCGGGGTTCAGCTCTACGAGCAGTACTTC	CASSSSGVQLYEQYF
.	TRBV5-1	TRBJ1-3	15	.	TGCGCCAGCAGTAGGGACGGACCCAGTGGAAACACCATATATTTT	CASSRDGPSGNTIYF